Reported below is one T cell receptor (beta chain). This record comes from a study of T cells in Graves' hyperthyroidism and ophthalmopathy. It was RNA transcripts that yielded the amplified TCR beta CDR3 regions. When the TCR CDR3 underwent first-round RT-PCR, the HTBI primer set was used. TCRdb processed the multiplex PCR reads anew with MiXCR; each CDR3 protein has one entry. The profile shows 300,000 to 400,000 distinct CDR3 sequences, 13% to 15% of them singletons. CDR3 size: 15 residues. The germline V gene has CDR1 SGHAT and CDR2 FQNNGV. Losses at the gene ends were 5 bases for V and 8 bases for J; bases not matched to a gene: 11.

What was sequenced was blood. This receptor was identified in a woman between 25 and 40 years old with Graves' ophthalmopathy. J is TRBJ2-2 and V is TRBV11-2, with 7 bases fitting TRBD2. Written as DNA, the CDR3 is TGTGCCAGCAGCCAAACGGCGGGGGTAGGGGGGGAGCTGTTTTTT. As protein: CASSQTAGVGGELFF.